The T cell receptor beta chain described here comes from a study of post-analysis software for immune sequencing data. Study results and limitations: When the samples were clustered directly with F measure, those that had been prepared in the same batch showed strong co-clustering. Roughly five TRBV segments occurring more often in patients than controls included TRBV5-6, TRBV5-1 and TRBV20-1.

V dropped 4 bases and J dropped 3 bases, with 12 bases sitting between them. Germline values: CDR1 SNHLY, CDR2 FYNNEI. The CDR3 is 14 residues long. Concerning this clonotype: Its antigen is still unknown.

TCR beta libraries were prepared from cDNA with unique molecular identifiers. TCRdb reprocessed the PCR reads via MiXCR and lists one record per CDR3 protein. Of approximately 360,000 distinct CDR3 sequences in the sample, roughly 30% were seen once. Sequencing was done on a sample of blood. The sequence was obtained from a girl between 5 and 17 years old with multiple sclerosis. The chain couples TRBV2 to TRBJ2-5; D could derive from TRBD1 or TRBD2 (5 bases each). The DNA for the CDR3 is TGTGCCAGCAGTGTCTACGGGGCCAAAGAGACCCAGTACTTC. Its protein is CASSVYGAKETQYF.